This TCR beta chain originates from a study of T cells after yellow fever vaccination. Study results and limitations: Shared CD4/CD8 clonotypes were a small share, likely from convergent recombination.

This clonotype has just a few counts. Antigen: not known. TCRdb passed the 5' RACE reads through MiXCR, listing each CDR3 protein once. The sample has hundreds of thousands of distinct CDR3 sequences, roughly 9.4% seen once; the top ten hold more than 15%. Trimming removed 5 bases from V and 5 bases from J; junction bases left unmatched: 5. The germline gives CDR1 LGHNT, CDR2 FRNRAP. The CDR3 contains 14 residues. This chain links TRBV12-5 with TRBJ2-2; TRBD1 matches at 7 bases. This TCR derives from a man younger than 35 who received the YFV17D yellow fever vaccine. This specimen consisted of PBMCs, obtained on the day of the first yellow fever vaccination. CDR3 loop: CASGRSGGTGELFF. The CDR3, as DNA: TGTGCTAGTGGTCGCTCAGGGGGAACCGGGGAGCTGTTTTTT.